This T cell receptor (beta chain) was captured by sequencing in a study of blood T cell repertoires in COVID-19. TCRdb keeps only in-frame clones here, not all; method: immunoSEQ multiplex PCR. In the table there are some 400,000 clones, 80% to 90% of which are singletons. The CDR3 contains 14 residues. The sequence was collected from a man aged 30 to 45 who had recovered from COVID-19. The chain is built from TRBV21-1 and TRBJ2-1; the listed D gene, TRBD1, was not tested against the DNA. TRBV21-1 is a pseudogene. Sequencing used PBMCs or T cells enriched from blood (not recorded which). CDR3 loop: CAPNGTGHCYEQFF. In DNA, the CDR3 is TGTGCCCCAAACGGGACAGGGCATTGTTATGAGCAGTTCTTC.